This TCR beta chain appears in the sequencing data of a study of early T cells in non-severe SARS-CoV-2 infection. General study points: The study's VDJdb matching favored anti-spike CD8 responses and missed private and CD4 specificities.

Individual cDNA molecules were tagged with unique molecular identifiers. MiXCR, run by TCRdb on the 5' RACE reads, gives a single entry per CDR3 protein. The sample carries some 88,000 distinct CDR3 sequences, 16% recorded once. This clonotype showed up just a few times. Its antigen is unknown. Germline lookup yields CDR1 SGHTA and CDR2 FQGNSA. CDR3 size: 15 residues. V shed 0 bases and J shed 7 bases, with 10 bases lying between them. The J gene is TRBJ1-6, the V gene TRBV7-2, with D hard to call. The sequence derives from an adult who was a healthcare worker with PCR-confirmed SARS-CoV-2 infection or an uninfected control (not recorded which). Sequences were derived from whole blood, sampled at baseline. In nucleotides, the CDR3 is TGTGCCAGCAGCTTAGCGGCGGATACCAATTCACCCCTCCACTTT. It codes for CASSLAADTNSPLHF.